The rows below give T cell receptor beta chains drawn from one sample of a study of breast tumors, draining lymph nodes, adjacent tissues. TCRdb reprocessed the multiplex PCR reads with MiXCR, giving one entry per CDR3 protein. The sample holds approximately 210,000 distinct CDR3 sequences, nearly 35% seen once. Material: axillary lymph node tissue. The receptors come from a female donor with breast cancer. Some clones in this sample may be carry-over from other donors' samples. Each CDR3 is given with its conserved first and last residue. D genes are given only for firm matches. Clone size, where shown, is once, few, many, or a class for clones that have expanded.

j_call v_call clone_size d_call cdr3_aa cdr3_nt
TRBJ2-2 TRBV7-3 many . CASSTGPREELFF TGTGCCAGCAGTACCGGGCCCAGGGAGGAGCTGTTTTTT
TRBJ1-6 TRBV30 many TRBD1 CACRRDRSYSPLHF TGTGCCTGCCGACGGGACAGGTCTTACTCACCCCTCCACTTT
TRBJ2-5 TRBV5-1 many . CASSFGTLETQYF TGCGCCAGCAGCTTCGGGACTTTAGAGACCCAGTACTTC
TRBJ2-3 TRBV12-3/TRBV12-4 few TRBD2 CASRLRGNTDTQYF TGTGCCAGCAGGTTGCGGGGGAACACAGATACGCAGTATTTT
TRBJ1-6 TRBV4-1 once . CASSRLAGETWYSPLHF TGCGCCAGCAGTCGTCTAGCGGGGGAGACATGGTACTCACCCCTCCACTTT
TRBJ1-5 TRBV9 many TRBD1 CASSAGTGGVQPQHF TGTGCCAGCAGCGCAGGGACAGGTGGGGTTCAGCCCCAGCATTTT
TRBJ2-2 TRBV6-6 many TRBD2 CASSPLASGGRDTGELFF TGTGCCAGCAGTCCCCTGGCTAGCGGGGGGCGAGACACCGGGGAGCTGTTTTTT
TRBJ2-1 TRBV6-1 many . CASCRSSGEQFF TGTGCCAGCTGCCGGAGTTCGGGGGAGCAGTTCTTC
TRBJ2-6 TRBV5-5 once . CASSKEDTAPGANVLTF TGTGCCAGCAGCAAGGAGGACACGGCCCCTGGGGCCAACGTCCTGACTTTC
TRBJ1-2 TRBV6-4 . . CASSLQAPPLNYGYTF TGTGCCAGCAGTCTACAGGCCCCCCCACTTAACTATGGCTACACCTTC
TRBJ2-3 TRBV4-3 many . CASSQGNRETDTQYF TGCGCCAGCAGCCAAGGTAACAGGGAAACAGATACGCAGTATTTT
TRBJ2-3 TRBV5-1 many TRBD2 CASSDGLAGGPRSADTQYF TGCGCCAGCAGCGACGGACTAGCGGGAGGGCCTAGGTCGGCAGATACGCAGTATTTT
TRBJ2-5 TRBV7-2 . TRBD2 CASSYLGLAGGLGETQYF TGTGCCAGCAGCTACCTGGGACTAGCGGGGGGCCTAGGAGAGACCCAGTACTTC
TRBJ2-3 TRBV7-9 many TRBD2 CASSPASGPSTDTQYF TGTGCCAGCAGCCCAGCTAGCGGGCCGAGCACAGATACGCAGTATTTT
TRBJ2-5 TRBV4-2 many TRBD2 CASSQELLAGGETQYF TGTGCCAGCAGCCAAGAGCTACTAGCGGGGGGCGAGACCCAGTACTTC
TRBJ2-7 TRBV20-1 . TRBD1 CGASLGTGGLYEQYF TGCGGTGCTAGCCTCGGGACAGGGGGCTTATACGAGCAGTACTTC
TRBJ2-3 TRBV7-2 . TRBD2 CASSSSLAGGWADTQYF TGTGCCAGCAGCTCCTCCTTAGCGGGGGGGTGGGCAGATACGCAGTATTTT
TRBJ2-7 TRBV5-5 many . CASSLVGTYEQYF TGTGCCAGCAGCTTGGTCGGGACCTACGAGCAGTACTTC
TRBJ2-3 TRBV7-9 . TRBD2 CASGTSAGVGADTQYF TGTGCCAGCGGGACTAGCGCGGGAGTAGGGGCAGATACGCAGTATTTT
TRBJ1-3 TRBV20-1 . . CSAREGTGNTIYF TGCAGTGCTAGAGAGGGGACTGGAAACACCATATATTTT
TRBJ2-2 TRBV5-6 many . CASSLGGGFGGELFF TGTGCCAGCAGCTTGGGAGGGGGATTCGGCGGGGAGCTGTTTTTT
TRBJ2-1 TRBV2 many . CARAEQTYNEQFF TGTGCCAGAGCGGAACAAACCTACAATGAGCAGTTCTTC